This T cell receptor beta chain appears in the sequencing data of a study of cytomegalovirus exposure and HLA in healthy donors. Primers included in the PCR were 60 Vbeta and 13 Jbeta primers. The assay was immunoSEQ multiplex PCR, and TCRdb's table has in-frame clones only and misses some. This sample's table has about 200,000 clones. The sample consisted of PBMCs. This receptor was identified in a woman aged 25 to 39 in good health and CMV-seropositive.

As DNA, the CDR3 is TGTGCCAGCAAACTAGCGTCCCCCTCCTACGAGCAGTACTTC. Its protein product is CASKLASPSYEQYF. This chain links TRBV2 with TRBJ2-7, with 7 bases lining up with TRBD2. The V gene end was trimmed by 7 bases and the J gene end by 0 bases; junction bases not matched to a gene: 6. The CDR3 is 14 residues long. Per germline, CDR1 SNHLY and CDR2 FYNNEI.